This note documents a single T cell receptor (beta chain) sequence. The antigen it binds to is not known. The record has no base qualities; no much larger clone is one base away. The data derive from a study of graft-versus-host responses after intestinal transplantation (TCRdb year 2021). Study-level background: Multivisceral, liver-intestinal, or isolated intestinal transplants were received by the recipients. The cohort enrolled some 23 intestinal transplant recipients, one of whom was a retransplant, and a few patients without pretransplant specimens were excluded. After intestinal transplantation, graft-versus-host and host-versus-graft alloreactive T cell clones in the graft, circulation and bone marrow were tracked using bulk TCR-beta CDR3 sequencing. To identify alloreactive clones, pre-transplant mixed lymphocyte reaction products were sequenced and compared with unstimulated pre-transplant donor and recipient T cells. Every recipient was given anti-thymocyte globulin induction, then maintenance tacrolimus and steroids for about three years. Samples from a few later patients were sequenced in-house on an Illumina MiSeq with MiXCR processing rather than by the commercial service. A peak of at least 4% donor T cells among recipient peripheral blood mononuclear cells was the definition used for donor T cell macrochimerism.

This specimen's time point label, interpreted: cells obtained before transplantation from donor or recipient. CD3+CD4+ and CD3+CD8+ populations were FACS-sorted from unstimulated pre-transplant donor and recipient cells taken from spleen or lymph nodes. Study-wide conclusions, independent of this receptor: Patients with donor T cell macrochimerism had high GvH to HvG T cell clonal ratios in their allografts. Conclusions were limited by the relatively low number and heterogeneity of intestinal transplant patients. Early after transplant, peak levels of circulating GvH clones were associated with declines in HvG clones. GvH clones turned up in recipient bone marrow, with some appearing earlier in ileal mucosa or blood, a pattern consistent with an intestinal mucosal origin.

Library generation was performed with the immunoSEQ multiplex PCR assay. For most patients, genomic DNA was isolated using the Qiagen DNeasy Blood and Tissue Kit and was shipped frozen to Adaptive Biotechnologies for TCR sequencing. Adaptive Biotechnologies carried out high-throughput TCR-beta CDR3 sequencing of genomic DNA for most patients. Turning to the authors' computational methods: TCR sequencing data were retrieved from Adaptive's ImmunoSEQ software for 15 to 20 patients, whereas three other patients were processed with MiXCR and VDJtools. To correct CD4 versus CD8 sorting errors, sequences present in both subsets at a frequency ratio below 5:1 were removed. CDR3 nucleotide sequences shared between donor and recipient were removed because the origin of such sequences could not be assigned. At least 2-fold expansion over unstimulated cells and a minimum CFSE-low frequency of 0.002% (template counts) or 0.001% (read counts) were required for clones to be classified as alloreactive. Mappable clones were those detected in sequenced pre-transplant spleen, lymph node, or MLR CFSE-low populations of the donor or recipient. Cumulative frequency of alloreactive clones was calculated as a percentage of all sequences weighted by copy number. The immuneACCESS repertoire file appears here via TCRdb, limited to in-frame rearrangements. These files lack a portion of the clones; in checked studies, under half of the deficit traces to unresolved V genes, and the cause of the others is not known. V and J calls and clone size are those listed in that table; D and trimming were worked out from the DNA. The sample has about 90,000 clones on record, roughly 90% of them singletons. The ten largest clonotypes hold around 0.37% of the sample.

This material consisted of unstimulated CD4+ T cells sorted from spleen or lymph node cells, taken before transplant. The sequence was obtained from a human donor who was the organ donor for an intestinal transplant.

The DNA is TGCGCCAGCAGCTTTCAGGGGGCTAACTATGGCTACACCTTC. Protein translation: CASSFQGANYGYTF. The rearranged segments are TRBV5-1 and TRBJ1-2; a stretch of 7 junction bases matches TRBD1. The germline V and J ends show losses of 2 bases and 0 bases respectively, and no gene match explains 1 base of the junction. For CDR1 and CDR2, the germline V gene lists SGHRS and YFSETQ. The CDR3 holds 14 amino acids from the cysteine to the phenylalanine. Just CDR3 DNA is preserved here, 42 bases in frame from base 1.